This T cell receptor (beta chain) was profiled in a study of shared clonotypes between healthy human individuals (dated by TCRdb to 2018 to 2021). A note on the overall study: The cohort included a few men and a couple of women between 18 and 49 years of age. Blood TCR repertoires of a handful of healthy adults were deeply sequenced to estimate repertoire size and the extent of clonotype sharing between individuals. Each donor's leukapheresis produced roughly between roughly 0.85 and 9 billion PBMCs. For each donor, CD4 naive and CD4 memory were each given three plates, CD8 naive was given two plates, and CD8 memory was given one plate. To increase sequencing depth and limit assay-specific biases, different laboratories used diverse techniques to prepare libraries and sequence TCR repertoires.

Here is what the overall study found, with its caveats: Sharing across a few donors was observed for about 5% of naive CD4, over 3% of naive CD8, 2% to 2.5% of memory CD4, and about 0.38% of memory CD8 clonotypes. Sampling was limited to blood, and TCR repertoires in tissue likely differ from TCR repertoires in blood. Higher generation probabilities were observed for clonotypes shared by all four sorted-subset donors than for non-shared clonotypes. Based on pairwise subsampling, the degree of clonotype sharing among donors was expected to be affected by sequencing depth. Because the study included only a small number of donors, the genetic and exposure-history diversity represented was limited. Rarefaction of sorted-subset datasets indicated incomplete sequencing despite the large sequencing depth. Larger estimated clonotype richness was generally found for naive subsets than for memory subsets.

Using the deep immunoSEQ assay, TCR CDR3 regions were amplified from genomic DNA by multiplex PCR. Extracted genomic DNA from each cell subset was distributed evenly across all wells of several immunoSEQ 96-well plates, and each plate was treated as a replicate. For sorted subsets, each replicate PCR was loaded with 200 ng genomic DNA, equivalent to 25,000 to 35,000 T cell genomes. Purified libraries were quantified with a Qubit 3.0 fluorometer, sized on a Bioanalyzer 2100, and re-quantified with the KAPA Library Quantification kit. Every immunoSEQ 96-well plate was sequenced on a separate single-read 150-cycle Illumina NextSeq 550 flow cell. Per the source publication's procedure: The immunoSEQ output contained only junctional sequences without quality scores, so filtering could not match that applied to full-length reads. Sequences were annotated with PyIR, a Python wrapper for IgBLAST v1.9, and V/J genes and CDR3 were assigned using IMGT germline references. Reads with weak V/J assignments (E-value above 1e-6), missing CDR3, stop codons, out-of-frame junctions, or ambiguous translated residues were removed. V3J clonotypes were defined as sequences sharing the same inferred V gene, J gene, and CDR3 amino acid sequence. To compute the percentage overlap between repertoires, the number of shared unique clonotypes was divided by the size of the smaller repertoire. RTK rarefaction, the Chao1 estimator, and Recon v2.1 estimates of unobserved clonotypes were used to assess repertoire richness. Generation probabilities were computed with OLGA for all TCRbeta clonotypes obtained by the gDNA method from a few donors. What TCRdb holds here is the immuneACCESS table cut down to in-frame rearrangements. Part of the clones is not present; checked against another copy, under half of the missing clones reflect an unresolved V gene, and the others are unexplained. The V and J calls and clone size are taken from that table; D and trimming were inferred from the DNA. Within this sample are more than 2,000,000 clones, with 90% to 95% of them counted one time only. Around 0.14% of the sample rests with the top ten.

The CDR3 starts with the cysteine, ends with the phenylalanine, and has 16 residues. Of all the DNA, just the CDR3 is kept, 48 bases in frame from base 1. Per the germline V gene, MGHRA is the CDR1 and YSYEKL is the CDR2. Trimming costs V 2 bases and J 2 bases, and their ends lie 15 bases apart. Concerning this clone: Its antigen remains unidentified. No base quality values were provided; no much bigger clone lies one nucleotide off.

Healthy HIV-negative adults with no recently reported acute infections or vaccinations were included as donors. All donors were Caucasian adults living in Nashville, Tennessee, USA. Magnetic negative selection was used to enrich CD4+ T cells, after which naive cells were positively selected on CD45RA and the negative fraction became the memory subset. Blood was obtained by leukapheresis, after which PBMCs were separated by Ficoll-Histopaque density gradient centrifugation and cryopreserved in liquid nitrogen vapor phase. Analytical flow cytometry was used to check the purity and quantity of every magnetically sorted T cell population. Genomic DNA was isolated from each sorted fraction and quantified by UV absorbance on a Nanodrop 2000c.

This receptor was identified in a man aged 18-30 years in good health. The V and J genes are TRBV4-1 and TRBJ2-5, with TRBD1 as a weak D call on 5 bases. Input material: naive CD4+ T cells sorted from blood. In the paper's terms, the cell subset or site label means: CD45RA+ positively selected. The sequenced DNA: TGCGCCAGCAGCCAAAGGGGCAGAGACCCACAAGAGACCCAGTACTTC. It codes for CASSQRGRDPQETQYF.